This T cell receptor (beta chain) was identified during a study of regulatory T cells in long-lasting Graves disease. As for the study in general: Graves' patients diagnosed newly had used antithyroid drugs under 3 months. Study-wide findings and caveats: The analysis examined peripheral blood only and excluded thyroid tissue. Persistent patients shared more public clonotypes (under 3,000) than newly diagnosed patients (about 970).

Researchers made TCR beta libraries by using iRepertoire HTBI primers and running Arm-PCR on CDR3 regions. Using its own MiXCR run on the multiplex PCR reads, TCRdb lists one record per CDR3 protein. The profile covers about 530,000 distinct CDR3 sequences, with roughly 15% appearing a single time and 20% to 25% taken by the ten largest. J was trimmed by 3 bases and V by 11 bases; bases with no gene match: 12. Germline V gene data show CDR1 as ENHRY and CDR2 as SYGVKD. This CDR3 contains 15 residues. The time point denotes: newly diagnosed GD, antithyroid drugs for less than 3 months. Preparation of the TCR library used RNA extracted from PBMCs. This clonotype was seen only a few times. Its antigen remains unknown. These data were also filed under a second study, of T cells in Graves' hyperthyroidism and ophthalmopathy. That source reports: The primer set for the first-round RT-PCR of the TCR CDR3 was HTBI.

The chain carries TRBV10-3 and TRBJ1-1, with 10 bases aligning to TRBD1. Sequencing was performed on peripheral blood mononuclear cells (PBMCs), taken at new diagnosis, from a patient treated with antithyroid drugs. This TCR derives from a woman aged 40-60 years with Graves disease. This CDR3 is CAVGGTGAEDTEAFF. The CDR3 DNA follows: TGTGCCGTCGGAGGGACAGGGGCGGAGGACACTGAAGCTTTCTTT.